This T cell receptor beta chain was identified during a study of breast tumors, draining lymph nodes, adjacent tissues. Findings and limits, study-wide: Tumor T cell lymph node origin was a supported hypothesis, not proven. Findings are consistent with lymph node origin and intratumoral expansion of most tumor T cells. Luminal-like breast cancer showed significantly greater tumor-nontumor repertoire similarity than basal-like breast cancer did. Tumor repertoires ranked between lymph nodes and nontumor tissue in diversity, with V and J gene preferences.

The lymph nodes were axillary draining lymph nodes from breast cancer patients. This CDR3 region has 15 residues. Germline V gives CDR1 SEHNR, CDR2 FQNEAQ (reference sequence). TCRdb reprocessed the multiplex PCR reads with MiXCR, giving one entry per CDR3 protein. Of approximately 280,000 distinct CDR3 sequences listed, 30% were seen once; the top ten hold around 1%. With respect to this clonotype: Its antigen is unidentified. The junction shows a germline mismatch at one end, possibly a read error.

Material: axillary lymph node tissue. The genes are TRBV7-9 and TRBJ2-1, with 13 nucleotides matching TRBD2. The TCR originated in a female donor with breast cancer. Some clones in this sample may be carry-over from other donors' samples. Here the CDR3 reads CASSPRLAGGNEQLF. In nucleotides, the CDR3 is TGTGCCAGCAGCCCGCGACTAGCGGGAGGAAATGAGCAGCTCTTC.